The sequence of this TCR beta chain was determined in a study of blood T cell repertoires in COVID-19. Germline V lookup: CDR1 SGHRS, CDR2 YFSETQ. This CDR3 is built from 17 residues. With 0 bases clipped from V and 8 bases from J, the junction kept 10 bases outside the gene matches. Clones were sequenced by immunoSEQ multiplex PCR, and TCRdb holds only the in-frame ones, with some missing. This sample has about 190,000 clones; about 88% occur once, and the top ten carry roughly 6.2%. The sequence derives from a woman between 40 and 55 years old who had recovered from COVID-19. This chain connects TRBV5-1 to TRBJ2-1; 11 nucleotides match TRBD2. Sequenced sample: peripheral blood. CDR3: CASSLVKSTSGSDEQFF. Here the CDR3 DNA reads TGCGCCAGCAGCTTGGTTAAGTCTACTAGCGGGAGCGATGAGCAGTTCTTC.